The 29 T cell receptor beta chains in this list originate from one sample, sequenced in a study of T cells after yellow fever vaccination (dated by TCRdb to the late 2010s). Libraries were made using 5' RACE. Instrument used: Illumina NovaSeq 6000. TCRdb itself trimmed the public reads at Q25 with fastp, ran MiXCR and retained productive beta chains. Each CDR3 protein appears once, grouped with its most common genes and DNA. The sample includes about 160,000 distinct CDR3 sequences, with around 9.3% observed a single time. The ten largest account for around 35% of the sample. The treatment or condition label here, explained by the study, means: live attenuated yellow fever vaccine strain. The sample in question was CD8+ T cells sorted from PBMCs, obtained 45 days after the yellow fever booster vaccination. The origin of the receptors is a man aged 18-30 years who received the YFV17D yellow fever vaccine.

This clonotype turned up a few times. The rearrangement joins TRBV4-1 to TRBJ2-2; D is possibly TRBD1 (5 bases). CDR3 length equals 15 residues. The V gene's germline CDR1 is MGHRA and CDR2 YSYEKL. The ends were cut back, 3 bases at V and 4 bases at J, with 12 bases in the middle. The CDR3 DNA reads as TGCGCCAGCAGCCAGCAGGGCGCCGGCACCGGGGAGCTGTTTTTT. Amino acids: CASSQQGAGTGELFF.

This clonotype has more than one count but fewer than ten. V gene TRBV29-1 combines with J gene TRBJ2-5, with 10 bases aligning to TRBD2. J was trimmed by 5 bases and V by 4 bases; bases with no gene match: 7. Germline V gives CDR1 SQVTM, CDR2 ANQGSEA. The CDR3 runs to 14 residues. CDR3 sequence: CSVVPAGGQETQYF. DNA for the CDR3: TGCAGCGTTGTGCCAGCGGGGGGGCAGGAGACCCAGTACTTC.

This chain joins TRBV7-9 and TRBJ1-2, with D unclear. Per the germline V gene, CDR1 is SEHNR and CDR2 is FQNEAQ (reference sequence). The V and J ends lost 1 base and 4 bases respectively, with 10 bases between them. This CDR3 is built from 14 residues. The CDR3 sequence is CASSLVGGFYGYTF. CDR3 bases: TGTGCCAGCAGCTTAGTGGGAGGCTTCTATGGCTACACCTTC.

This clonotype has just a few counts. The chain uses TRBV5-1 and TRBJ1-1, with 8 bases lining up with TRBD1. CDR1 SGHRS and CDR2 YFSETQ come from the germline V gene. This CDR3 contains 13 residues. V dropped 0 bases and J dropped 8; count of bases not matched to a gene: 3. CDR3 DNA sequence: TGCGCCAGCAGCTTGGGGACAGGGCGGGAAGCTTTCTTT. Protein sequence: CASSLGTGREAFF.

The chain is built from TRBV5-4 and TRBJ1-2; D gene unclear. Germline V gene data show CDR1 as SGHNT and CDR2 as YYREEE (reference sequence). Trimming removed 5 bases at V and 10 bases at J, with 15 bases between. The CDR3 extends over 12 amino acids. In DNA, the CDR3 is TGTGCCAGCAGATATCCGGCAGATGCCTACACCTTC. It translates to CASRYPADAYTF.

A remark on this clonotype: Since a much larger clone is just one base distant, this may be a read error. The CDR3, as DNA: TGCGCCAGCAGCTTGCGACTGCCAGTTAATGAGCAGTTCTTC. Translating it yields CASSLRLPVNEQFF. The chain links TRBV5-1 to TRBJ2-1; no clear D gene. Germline CDR1 reads SGHRS; CDR2 reads YFSETQ. The CDR3 covers 14 residues. V gave up 1 base and J gave up 7 bases, with 12 bases separating them.

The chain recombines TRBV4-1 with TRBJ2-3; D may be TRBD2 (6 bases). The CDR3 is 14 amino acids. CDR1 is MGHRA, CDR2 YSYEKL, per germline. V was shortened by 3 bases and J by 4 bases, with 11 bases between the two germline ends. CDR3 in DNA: TGCGCCAGCAGCCAGACTAGTTCCCCAGATACGCAGTATTTT. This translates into CASSQTSSPDTQYF.

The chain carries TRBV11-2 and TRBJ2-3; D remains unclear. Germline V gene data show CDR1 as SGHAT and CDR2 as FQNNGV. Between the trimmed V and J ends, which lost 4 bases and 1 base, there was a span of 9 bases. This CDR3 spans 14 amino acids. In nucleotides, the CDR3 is TGTGCCAGCAGCTCCCCGCCCCGCACAGATACGCAGTATTTT. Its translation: CASSSPPRTDTQYF.

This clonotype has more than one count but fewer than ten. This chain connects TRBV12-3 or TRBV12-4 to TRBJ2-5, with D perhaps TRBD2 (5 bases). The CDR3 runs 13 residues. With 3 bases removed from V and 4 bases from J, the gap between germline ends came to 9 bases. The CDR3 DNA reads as TGTGCCAGCAGTTTTGCGGGCCTAGAGACCCAGTACTTC. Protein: CASSFAGLETQYF.

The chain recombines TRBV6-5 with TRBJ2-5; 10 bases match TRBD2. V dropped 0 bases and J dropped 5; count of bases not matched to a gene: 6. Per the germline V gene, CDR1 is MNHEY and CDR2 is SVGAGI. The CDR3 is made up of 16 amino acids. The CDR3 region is CASSYSKASGGETQYF. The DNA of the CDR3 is TGTGCCAGCAGTTACTCGAAGGCTAGCGGGGGCGAGACCCAGTACTTC.

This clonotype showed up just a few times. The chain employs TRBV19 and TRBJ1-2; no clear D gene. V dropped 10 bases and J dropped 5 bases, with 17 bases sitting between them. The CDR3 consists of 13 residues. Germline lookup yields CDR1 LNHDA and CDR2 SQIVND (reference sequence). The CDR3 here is CATGLTTRYGYTF. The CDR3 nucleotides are TGTGCCACTGGCCTGACAACTAGGTATGGCTACACCTTC.

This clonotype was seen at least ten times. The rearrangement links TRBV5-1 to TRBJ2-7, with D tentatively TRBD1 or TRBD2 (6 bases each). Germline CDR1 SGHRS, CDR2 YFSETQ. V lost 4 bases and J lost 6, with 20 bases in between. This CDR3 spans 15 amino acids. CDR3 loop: CASSLTGGGLPEQYF. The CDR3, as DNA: TGCGCCAGCAGCCTGACAGGAGGGGGGCTTCCCGAGCAGTACTTC.

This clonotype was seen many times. The CDR3 DNA is TGTGCCAGCAGCGAATTCAACAGCGGGGCTAACACAGATACGCAGTATTTT. Its protein product is CASSEFNSGANTDTQYF. V and J are TRBV7-8 and TRBJ2-3, with 7 bases matching TRBD2. With 5 bases clipped from V and 2 bases from J, the junction kept 13 bases outside the gene matches. This CDR3 comprises 17 residues. Germline CDR1 is SGHVS and CDR2 is FQNEAQ.

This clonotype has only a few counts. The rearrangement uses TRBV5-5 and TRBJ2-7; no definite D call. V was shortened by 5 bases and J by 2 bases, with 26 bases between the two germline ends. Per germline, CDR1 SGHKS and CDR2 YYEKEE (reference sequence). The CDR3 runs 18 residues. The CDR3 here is CASSSAGKWVSTPYEQYF. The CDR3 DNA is TGTGCCAGCAGTTCCGCCGGCAAGTGGGTCAGCACCCCCTACGAGCAGTACTTC.

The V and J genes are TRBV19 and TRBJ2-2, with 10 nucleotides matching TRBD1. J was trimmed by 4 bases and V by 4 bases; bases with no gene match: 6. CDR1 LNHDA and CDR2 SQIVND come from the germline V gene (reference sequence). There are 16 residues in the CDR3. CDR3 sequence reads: CASSKGQGMSTGELFF. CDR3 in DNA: TGTGCCAGTAGTAAGGGACAGGGGATGAGCACCGGGGAGCTGTTTTTT.

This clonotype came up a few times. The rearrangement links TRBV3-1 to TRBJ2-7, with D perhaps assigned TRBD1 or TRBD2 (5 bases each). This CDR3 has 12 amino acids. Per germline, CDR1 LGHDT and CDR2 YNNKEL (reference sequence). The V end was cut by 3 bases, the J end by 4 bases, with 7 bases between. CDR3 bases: TGTGCCAGCAGCCAGGGGGTTTACGAGCAGTACTTC. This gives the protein CASSQGVYEQYF.

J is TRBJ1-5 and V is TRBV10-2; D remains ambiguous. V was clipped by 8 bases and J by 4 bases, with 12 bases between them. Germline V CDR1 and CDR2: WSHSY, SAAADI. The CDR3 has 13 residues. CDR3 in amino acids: CASQEGRNQPQHF. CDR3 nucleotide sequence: TGCGCCAGCCAGGAGGGTCGGAATCAGCCCCAGCATTTT.

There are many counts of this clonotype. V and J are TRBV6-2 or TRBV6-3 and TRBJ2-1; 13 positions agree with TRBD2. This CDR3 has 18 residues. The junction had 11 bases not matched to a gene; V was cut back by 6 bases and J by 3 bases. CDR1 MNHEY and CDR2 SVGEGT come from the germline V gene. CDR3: CASRGGLAGVPLYNEQFF. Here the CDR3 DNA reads TGTGCCAGCAGGGGTGGACTAGCGGGGGTACCCCTCTACAATGAGCAGTTCTTC.

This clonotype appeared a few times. The CDR3 reads CSAHEGGVLSGANVLTF. DNA for the CDR3: TGCAGTGCCCATGAGGGGGGGGTACTCTCTGGGGCCAACGTCCTGACTTTC. The rearrangement uses TRBV20-1 and TRBJ2-6, with a weak D call TRBD2 (7 bases). V gave up 6 bases and J gave up 0 bases, with 18 bases separating them. The CDR3 has 17 amino acids. CDR1 and CDR2 from the germline V gene are DFQATT and SNEGSKA (reference sequence).

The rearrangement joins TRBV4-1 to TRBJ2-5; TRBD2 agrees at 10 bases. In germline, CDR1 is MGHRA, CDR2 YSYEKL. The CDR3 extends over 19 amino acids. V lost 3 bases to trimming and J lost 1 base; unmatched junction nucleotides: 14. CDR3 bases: TGCGCCAGCAGCCAGCAGGGAGTAGCGGGGGGCCTCCTCCAAGAGACCCAGTACTTC. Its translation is CASSQQGVAGGLLQETQYF.

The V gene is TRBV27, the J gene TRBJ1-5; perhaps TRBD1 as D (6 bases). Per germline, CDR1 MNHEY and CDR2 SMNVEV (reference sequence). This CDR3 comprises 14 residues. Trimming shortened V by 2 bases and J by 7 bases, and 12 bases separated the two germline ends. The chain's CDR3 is CASSLGGRGQPQHF. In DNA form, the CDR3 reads TGTGCCAGCAGTTTAGGTGGCAGGGGCCAGCCCCAGCATTTT.

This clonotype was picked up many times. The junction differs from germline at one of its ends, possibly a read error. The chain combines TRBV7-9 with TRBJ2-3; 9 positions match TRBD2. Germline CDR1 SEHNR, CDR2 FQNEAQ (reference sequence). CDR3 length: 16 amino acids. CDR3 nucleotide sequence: TGTGCCAGCAGCATAGCCGGCGGGGGGGGCACAGATACGCAGTATTTT. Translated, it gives CASSIAGGGGTDTQYF.

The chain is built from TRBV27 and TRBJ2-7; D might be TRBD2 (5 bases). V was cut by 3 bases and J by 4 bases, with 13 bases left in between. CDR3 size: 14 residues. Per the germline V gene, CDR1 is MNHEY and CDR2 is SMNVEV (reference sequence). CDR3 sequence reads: CASSFGIGAYEQYV. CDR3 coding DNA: TGTGCCAGCAGTTTCGGGATCGGAGCTTACGAGCAGTACGTC.

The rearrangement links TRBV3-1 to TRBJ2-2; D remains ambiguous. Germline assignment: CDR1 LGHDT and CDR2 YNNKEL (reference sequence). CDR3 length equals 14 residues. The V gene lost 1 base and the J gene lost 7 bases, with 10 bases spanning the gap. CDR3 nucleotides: TGTGCCAGCAGCCAAGCAATCACGGGCGGGGAGCTGTTTTTT. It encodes CASSQAITGGELFF.

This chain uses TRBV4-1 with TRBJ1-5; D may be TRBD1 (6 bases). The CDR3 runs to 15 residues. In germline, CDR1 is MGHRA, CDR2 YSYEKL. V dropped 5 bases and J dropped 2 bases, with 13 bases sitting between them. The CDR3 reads CASSTNRVGNQPQHF. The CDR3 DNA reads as TGCGCCAGCAGCACAAACAGGGTTGGCAATCAGCCCCAGCATTTT.

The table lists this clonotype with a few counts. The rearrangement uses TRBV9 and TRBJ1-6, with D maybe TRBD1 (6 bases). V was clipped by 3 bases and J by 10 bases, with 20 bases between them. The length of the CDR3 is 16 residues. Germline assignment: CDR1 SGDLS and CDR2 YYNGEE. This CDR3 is CASSAPSGGQLSPLHF. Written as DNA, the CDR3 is TGTGCCAGCAGCGCCCCCTCGGGGGGGCAGCTGTCACCCCTCCACTTT.

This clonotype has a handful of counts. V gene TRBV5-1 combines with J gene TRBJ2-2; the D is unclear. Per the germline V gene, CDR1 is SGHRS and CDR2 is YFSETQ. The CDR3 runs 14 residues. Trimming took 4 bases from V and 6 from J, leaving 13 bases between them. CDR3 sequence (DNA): TGCGCCAGCAGCCCCGTAGGGTTACCCGGGGAGCTGTTTTTT. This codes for CASSPVGLPGELFF.

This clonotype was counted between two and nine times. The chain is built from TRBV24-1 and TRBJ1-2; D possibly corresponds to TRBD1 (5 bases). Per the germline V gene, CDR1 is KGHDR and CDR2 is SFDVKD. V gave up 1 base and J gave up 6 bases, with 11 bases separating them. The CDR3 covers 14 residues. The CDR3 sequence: CATSDFLGADGYTF. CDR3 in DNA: TGTGCCACCAGTGATTTCCTCGGGGCGGATGGCTACACCTTC.

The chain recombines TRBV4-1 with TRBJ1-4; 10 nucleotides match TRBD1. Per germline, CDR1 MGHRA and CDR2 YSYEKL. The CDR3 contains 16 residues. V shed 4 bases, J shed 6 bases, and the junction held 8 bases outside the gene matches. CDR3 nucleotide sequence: TGCGCCAGCAGCCCCAGGGACAGGGGCCTACATGAAAAACTGTTTTTT. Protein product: CASSPRDRGLHEKLFF.